Below are 27 T cell receptor beta chains sequenced from a single sample in a study of T cells in Graves' hyperthyroidism and ophthalmopathy. TCR beta CDR3 sequences were amplified from RNA transcripts. First-round RT-PCR of the TCR CDR3 relied on the HTBI primer set. From the multiplex PCR reads, TCRdb called clonotypes with MiXCR, one entry per CDR3 protein. The sample consists of 600,000 or so distinct CDR3 sequences, 14% of them appearing once. Sequenced: blood. These TCRs come from a young woman with Graves' ophthalmopathy.

This clonotype was detected ten times or more. V usage is TRBV7-8 and J usage is TRBJ2-3; D might be TRBD2 (5 bases). Looked up from germline, CDR1 is SGHVS and CDR2 is FQNEAQ. This CDR3 has 16 amino acids. V was pared by 1 base and J by 4 bases, with 15 bases between. In nucleotides, the CDR3 is TGTGCCAGCAGCTTAGTTGGTAATTCGAGGGCAGATACGCAGTATTTT. Its translation is CASSLVGNSRADTQYF.

This clonotype was detected many times. V and J are TRBV7-8 and TRBJ2-3, with D possibly TRBD2 on 6 matching bases. Per the germline V gene, CDR1 is SGHVS and CDR2 is FQNEAQ. The CDR3 has 15 residues. Trimming pared 3 bases from V and 1 base from J, leaving 11 bases between. CDR3 sequence: CASSLQGGRTDTQYF. The CDR3 DNA sequence: TGTGCCAGCAGCTTGCAGGGAGGCCGCACAGATACGCAGTATTTT.

This clonotype was picked up a small number of times. The rearrangement links TRBV7-9 to TRBJ2-3; D may match TRBD1 or TRBD2 (5 bases each). Trimming removed 6 bases from V and 8 bases from J, with 15 bases in between. CDR3 length equals 13 residues. CDR1 and CDR2 (germline): SEHNR, FQNEAQ (reference sequence). The chain's CDR3 is CASRAGAAGTQYF. The CDR3 DNA reads TGTGCCAGCAGGGCCGGGGCCGCGGGTACGCAGTATTTT.

The table lists this clonotype with many counts. The J gene is TRBJ2-1, the V gene TRBV3-1; D is ambiguous. The CDR3 is 14 amino acids. Germline V gives CDR1 LGHDT, CDR2 YNNKEL (reference sequence). V was shortened by 1 base and J by 9 bases, with 13 bases between the two germline ends. DNA for the CDR3: TGTGCCAGCAGCCAAGTGGGCGAGTTGAGTGAGCAGTTCTTC. It yields the protein CASSQVGELSEQFF.

This clonotype occurred many times. The chain carries TRBV30 and TRBJ2-1, with D uncertain. The CDR3 loop spans 11 amino acids. In germline, CDR1 is GTSNPN, CDR2 SVGIG (reference sequence). V shed 3 bases and J shed 5 bases, with 5 bases lying between them. CDR3 residues: CAWREHNEQFF. CDR3 nucleotides: TGTGCCTGGAGAGAACACAATGAGCAGTTCTTC.

This sequence joins TRBV18 and TRBJ1-4, with 7 nucleotides matching TRBD1. V gave up 4 bases and J gave up 6 bases; unmatched junction bases: 5. From germline, CDR1 is KGHSH and CDR2 LQKENI. This CDR3 is built from 14 residues. Here the CDR3 DNA reads TGTGCCAGCTCACTCGGACAGGCGGATGAAAAACTGTTTTTT. It translates to CASSLGQADEKLFF.

The table lists this clonotype with a few counts. One end of the junction varies from germline; a read error may be responsible. V and J are TRBV7-8 and TRBJ2-7; D possibly uses TRBD1 or TRBD2 (5 bases each). Germline CDR1 and CDR2: SGHVS and FQNEAQ. The CDR3 runs 15 residues. The CDR3 DNA follows: TGTGCCAGCAGCGTAGCCGGGACCGCGTCCTACGAGCAGTACTTC. It yields the protein CASSVAGTASYEQYF.

This clonotype was counted ten times or more. The J gene is TRBJ2-7, the V gene TRBV10-3, with 8 bases aligning to TRBD1. V dropped 6 bases and J dropped 2; count of bases not matched to a gene: 3. Germline CDR1 ENHRY, CDR2 SYGVKD. The CDR3 spans 13 residues. The DNA of the CDR3 is TGTGCCATCAGCGGGACAGGTGCCTACGAGCAGTACTTC. Its protein is CAISGTGAYEQYF.

The sample holds many counts of this clonotype. This chain connects TRBV27 to TRBJ2-7, with D perhaps being TRBD1 or TRBD2 (7 bases each). There are 16 residues in the CDR3. The V end lost 1 base, the J end lost 7 bases, and 20 bases lay between the germline ends. Germline-derived CDR1 and CDR2 are MNHEY and SMNVEV (reference sequence). CDR3 sequence reads: CASSLFDREGTLEQYF. CDR3 DNA sequence: TGTGCCAGCAGTTTATTTGACAGGGAGGGAACGTTGGAGCAGTACTTC.

This clonotype was recorded a few times. The chain joins TRBV9 to TRBJ1-6, with TRBD1 as a possible D gene (6 bases). Trimming took off 2 bases at V and 9 bases at J, with 12 bases between the two ends. This CDR3 comprises 14 residues. Germline V gene data show CDR1 as SGDLS and CDR2 as YYNGEE. DNA for the CDR3: TGTGCCAGCAGCGTTTCCGGGGGCGGTTCACCCCTCCACTTT. It yields the protein CASSVSGGGSPLHF.

The genes are TRBV4-2 and TRBJ2-7; TRBD1 matches at 7 bases. The V gene's germline CDR1 is LGHNA and CDR2 YNFKEQ. The ends lost 2 bases at V and 5 bases at J; junction bases unmatched: 12. This CDR3 has 16 amino acids. Here the CDR3 reads CASSQNAGTDLNEQYF. CDR3 bases: TGTGCCAGCAGCCAAAATGCCGGGACAGACCTGAACGAGCAGTACTTC.

This clonotype was recorded at least ten times. This chain joins TRBV6-2 or TRBV6-3 and TRBJ2-7; tentatively, D is TRBD1 (6 bases). The V gene's germline CDR1 is MNHEY and CDR2 SVGEGT. Trimming took off 0 bases at V and 6 bases at J, with 12 bases between the two ends. This CDR3 has 14 amino acids. The CDR3 DNA sequence: TGTGCCAGCAGTTACTCACAGGGTCTAGGCGAGCAGTACTTC. Protein product: CASSYSQGLGEQYF.

This clonotype was observed at least ten times. This chain joins TRBV15 and TRBJ2-5, with D maybe TRBD2 (5 bases). CDR1 and CDR2 (germline): LNHNV, YYDKDF (reference sequence). Trimming removed 2 bases at V and 7 bases at J, with 17 bases between. CDR3 length: 15 amino acids. CDR3 nucleotides: TGTGCCACCAGCAGAAGGGAGAGCGGCCGGGGGACCCAGTACTTC. Protein sequence: CATSRRESGRGTQYF.

This clonotype has just a few counts. The V gene is TRBV12-3 or TRBV12-4, the J gene TRBJ2-7, with D maybe TRBD1 (5 bases). This CDR3 comprises 16 residues. V was trimmed by 4 bases and J by 1 base, leaving 17 bases between them. This CDR3 is CASSSHARAPSYEQYF. CDR3 nucleotides: TGTGCCAGCAGTTCTCACGCCAGGGCCCCTTCCTACGAGCAGTACTTC.

This clonotype was seen ten or more times. Sequence at one end of the junction differs from germline and may be a read error. The chain links TRBV12-3 or TRBV12-4 to TRBJ2-1; D gene uncertain. This CDR3 has 12 residues. The CDR3 reads CASSLVPNEQFF. The CDR3 region has the DNA TGTGCCAGCAGCTTAGTCCCGAATGAGCAGTTCTTC.

This clonotype was seen just once. A clone one base away is much larger, so this may be a read error. J is TRBJ1-1 and V is TRBV2; D call uncertain. Germline CDR1 SNHLY, CDR2 FYNNEI. This CDR3 spans 14 amino acids. Trimming removed 6 bases from V and 0 bases from J, with 11 bases in between. The CDR3 spells CASRGVWLNTEAFF. CDR3 nucleotides: TGTGCCAGCAGGGGAGTGTGGTTGAACACTGAAGCTTTCTTT.

The V call is TRBV7-2, the J call TRBJ1-2; a weak D match, TRBD1 (6 bases). The CDR3 is 17 residues long. Germline CDR1 and CDR2: SGHTA and FQGNSA. V gave up 5 bases and J gave up 5 bases, with 24 bases separating them. CDR3 DNA sequence: TGTGCCAGCAGCGGGGGGGTCAGGGGCTCTATTGGGTATGGCTACACCTTC. It codes for CASSGGVRGSIGYGYTF.

This clonotype was seen a few times. This chain links TRBV4-1 with TRBJ2-1, with unresolved D. The CDR3 sequence is 17 residues long. V gave up 1 base and J gave up 2 bases, with 15 bases separating them. Germline V gene sequence: CDR1 MGHRA, CDR2 YSYEKL. DNA of the CDR3: TGCGCCAGCAGCCAAGGACTGGTCAGAGGCACCTACAATGAGCAGTTCTTC. Residues: CASSQGLVRGTYNEQFF.

There are many counts of this clonotype. The CDR3 nucleotides are TGTGCCAGCAGTGAAGGGACCTACGAGCAGTACTTC. This encodes CASSEGTYEQYF. The V call is TRBV6-1, the J call TRBJ2-7; D is unresolved. CDR1 is MNHNS and CDR2 is SASEGT in the germline V gene. V lost 1 base and J lost 2, with 3 bases in between. CDR3 length: 12 residues.

The gene calls are TRBV19 and TRBJ1-1; D perhaps matches TRBD1 (5 bases). V gave up 6 bases and J gave up 2 bases, with 16 bases separating them. In germline, CDR1 is LNHDA, CDR2 SQIVND (reference sequence). There are 15 residues in the CDR3. CDR3 loop: CASRNLPGANTEAFF. Written as DNA, the CDR3 is TGTGCCAGTAGGAATCTCCCCGGGGCCAACACTGAAGCTTTCTTT.

This clonotype was counted at least ten times. The chain is built from TRBV7-2 and TRBJ2-1, with D possibly being TRBD1 or TRBD2 (6 bases each). The CDR3 spans 15 residues. Germline loops: CDR1 SGHTA, CDR2 FQGNSA. V lost 3 bases, J lost 7 bases, and 16 bases lay in between. The CDR3 DNA reads TGTGCCAGCAGCTTCTTCGCGAGAGGGGGGAATGAGCAGTTCTTC. Translating it yields CASSFFARGGNEQFF.

This clonotype was recorded at least ten times. The rearrangement links TRBV28 to TRBJ2-7; 8 bases map to TRBD2. The CDR3 consists of 15 residues. The J segment lost 0 bases and the V segment lost 6 bases, leaving 7 bases of the junction unmatched. Germline CDR1 MDHEN, CDR2 SYDVKM. DNA for the CDR3: TGTGCCAGCAGACTTCGGACTAGCCGCTCCTACGAGCAGTACTTC. This gives the protein CASRLRTSRSYEQYF.

CDR3: CASSVGGASLGGYTF. CDR3 bases: TGTGCCAGCAGTGTGGGGGGGGCATCTTTGGGAGGCTACACCTTC. The chain links TRBV2 to TRBJ1-2; possibly TRBD1 for D (6 bases). Trimming cost V 4 bases and J 8 bases, with 20 bases left between them. CDR1 and CDR2 from the germline V gene are SNHLY and FYNNEI. This CDR3 is 15 amino acids long.

This chain connects TRBV30 to TRBJ1-1, with D possibly TRBD1 on 6 matching bases. The germline V and J ends were trimmed by 2 bases and 5 bases, with 15 bases remaining between them. Germline CDR1 and CDR2: GTSNPN and SVGIG (reference sequence). This CDR3 region has 14 residues. The CDR3 sequence is CAWSQSTGKTEAFF. As DNA, the CDR3 is TGTGCCTGGAGTCAGTCAACAGGGAAGACTGAAGCTTTCTTT.

This clonotype has at least ten counts. The chain employs TRBV7-9 and TRBJ2-1; 9 bases match TRBD2. V dropped 4 bases and J dropped 7; count of bases not matched to a gene: 8. The CDR3 covers 15 residues. Germline CDR1 SEHNR, CDR2 FQNEAQ (reference sequence). CDR3 sequence reads: CASSSLAGHRNEQFF. The CDR3 region has the DNA TGTGCCAGCAGCTCTCTAGCGGGGCATCGAAATGAGCAGTTCTTC.

The chain is built from TRBV6-6 and TRBJ1-6; 8 positions agree with TRBD1. V trimming: 2 bases; J trimming: 5 bases; junction bases outside the gene matches: 14. Germline values: CDR1 MNHNY, CDR2 SVGAGI (reference sequence). The CDR3 is 19 residues long. Here the CDR3 DNA reads TGTGCCAGCAGTTACCTAGAATCCCTATTGACAGGGGATAATTCACCCCTCCACTTT. It yields the protein CASSYLESLLTGDNSPLHF.

This clonotype turned up a few times. This rearrangement joins TRBV25-1 to TRBJ1-4; possible D gene TRBD1, 6 bases. CDR1 is MGHDK, CDR2 SYGVNS, per germline. Between the trimmed V and J ends, which lost 0 bases and 8 bases, there was a span of 13 bases. The CDR3 loop spans 15 amino acids. CDR3 coding DNA: TGTGCCAGCAGTGAATATATCAGGGGCGGGGAAAAACTGTTTTTT. It codes for CASSEYIRGGEKLFF.